The source of this T cell receptor beta chain is a study of early T cells in non-severe SARS-CoV-2 infection. Study-wide context: The sequenced material was bulk RNA from unsorted whole blood, and its chains were unpaired.

This CDR3 is 16 amino acids long. Germline trimming cut 6 bases from V and 2 bases from J; bases unmatched to any gene: 12. Germline assignment: CDR1 DFQATT and CDR2 SNEGSKA (reference sequence). General observations from the study: Matching results from VDJdb favored anti-spike CD8 responses, leaving private and CD4 specificities undetected.

This clonotype was recorded at least ten times. Its target is not known. Individual cDNA molecules received unique molecular identifiers during library preparation. TCRdb fed the 5' RACE reads into MiXCR, producing one record per CDR3 protein. The sample has 48,000 or so distinct CDR3 sequences, 13% seen once. The sequenced sample was whole blood. The rearrangement uses TRBV20-1 and TRBJ2-1; 8 positions agree with TRBD2. This clonotype was sampled from an adult who was a healthcare worker with PCR-confirmed SARS-CoV-2 infection or an uninfected control (not recorded which). CDR3 amino acids: CSAAGRSGGPYNEQFF. The CDR3 bases are TGCAGTGCGGCCGGACGCAGCGGGGGACCCTACAATGAGCAGTTCTTC.